The TCR beta chain described here comes from a study of cytomegalovirus exposure and HLA in healthy donors. The study ran its PCR with 60 Vbeta and 13 Jbeta primers. Assay: immunoSEQ multiplex PCR; the TCRdb copy retains only in-frame clones and omits some. The table lists approximately 160,000 clones, roughly 80% of them singletons. The sample was PBMCs. The sequence derives from a woman between 18 and 29 years old in good health and CMV-seronegative.

The CDR3 protein is CASSPQARGPDEQYF. DNA for the CDR3: TGTGCCAGCAGCCCCCAGGCCAGGGGACCGGACGAGCAGTACTTC. The chain recombines TRBV7-3 with TRBJ2-7, with D perhaps TRBD1 (6 bases). The V gene lost 5 bases and the J gene lost 5 bases, with 19 bases spanning the gap. Germline-derived CDR1 and CDR2 are SGHTA and FQGTGA. This CDR3 comprises 15 residues.